This entry lists 27 T cell receptor beta chains sequenced from one sample in a study of post-analysis software for immune sequencing data. Study observations and caveats: In patients, TRBV5-6, TRBV5-1 and TRBV20-1 belonged to five or six TRBV segments found more frequently than in controls.

Built from TCR beta cDNA, the libraries had unique molecular identifiers in them. TCRdb re-derived calls from the PCR reads in MiXCR, one entry per CDR3 protein. In the table there are hundreds of thousands of distinct CDR3 sequences, roughly 30% of which are singletons. These TCRs' antigens remain unknown. Sequencing used blood. These receptors came from a girl between 5 and 17 years old with multiple sclerosis.

This clonotype was observed a few times. This chain joins TRBV7-8 and TRBJ2-7; TRBD2 matches 10 bases. Germline loops: CDR1 SGHVS, CDR2 FQNEAQ. The CDR3 covers 17 residues. V trimming: 0 bases; J trimming: 3 bases; junction bases outside the gene matches: 8. The CDR3: CASSLARTSGTRYEQYF. The CDR3 DNA reads TGTGCCAGCAGCTTAGCTAGAACTAGCGGGACCCGCTACGAGCAGTACTTC.

This clonotype was seen a handful of times. The rearrangement links TRBV3-1 to TRBJ1-2, with 7 bases that match TRBD1. Germline trimming cut 0 bases from V and 4 bases from J; bases unmatched to any gene: 2. Germline CDR1 reads LGHDT; CDR2 reads YNNKEL (reference sequence). The CDR3 is 14 residues long. The CDR3 is CASSQETGLYGYTF. The CDR3 coding sequence is TGTGCCAGCAGCCAAGAGACAGGGCTCTATGGCTACACCTTC.

This clonotype was recorded a few times. V is TRBV28 and J is TRBJ1-4; the D gene is possibly TRBD1 (5 bases). Per germline, CDR1 MDHEN and CDR2 SYDVKM. The ends were cut back, 5 bases at V and 2 bases at J, with 9 bases in the middle. The CDR3 extends over 14 amino acids. The CDR3 sequence: CASSAQGTNEKLFF. CDR3 coding DNA: TGTGCCAGCAGTGCCCAGGGCACTAATGAAAAACTGTTTTTT.

This clonotype was seen just once. The CDR3 DNA is TGTGCCAGCAGCCAATCCATGAGCTCCTACGAGCAGTACTTC. Translating gives CASSQSMSSYEQYF. This rearrangement joins TRBV14 to TRBJ2-7; unclear D gene. Germline V CDR1 and CDR2: SGHDN, FVKESK. There are 14 residues in the CDR3. Trimming cost V 2 bases and J 0 bases, with 8 bases left between them.

The rearrangement joins TRBV20-1 to TRBJ2-4, with TRBD2 as a possible D gene (6 bases). Trimming removed 6 bases at V and 1 base at J, with 19 bases between. The V gene's germline CDR1 is DFQATT and CDR2 SNEGSKA (reference sequence). The CDR3 loop spans 16 amino acids. The CDR3 spells CSAEPYGGWAKNIQYF. In DNA, the CDR3 is TGCAGTGCAGAACCATACGGGGGTTGGGCCAAAAACATTCAGTACTTC.

V and J are TRBV27 and TRBJ2-5; 10 bases agree with TRBD2. CDR1 and CDR2 (germline): MNHEY, SMNVEV (reference sequence). V was pared by 6 bases and J by 11 bases, with 12 bases of the junction left unmatched. The CDR3 sequence is 14 residues long. The CDR3: CASSASGRRSEQYF. CDR3 in DNA: TGTGCCAGCAGCGCTAGCGGGAGAAGATCTGAGCAGTACTTC.

V and J are TRBV6-6 and TRBJ2-7, with D unclear. CDR3 length equals 14 residues. Trimming removed 0 bases from V and 3 bases from J, with 9 bases in between. Germline V CDR1 and CDR2: MNHNY, SVGAGI (reference sequence). DNA for the CDR3: TGTGCCAGCAGTTACTCTGCGTCAGGCTACGAGCAGTACTTC. Its translation is CASSYSASGYEQYF.

The gene calls are TRBV7-9 and TRBJ2-3; D is undetermined. Germline V lookup: CDR1 SEHNR, CDR2 FQNEAQ (reference sequence). V was pared by 3 bases and J by 4 bases, with 11 bases between. CDR3 size: 14 residues. CDR3 residues: CASSLSKSADTQYF. As DNA, the CDR3 is TGTGCCAGCAGCTTGTCGAAATCCGCAGATACGCAGTATTTT.

The chain is built from TRBV29-1 and TRBJ2-7, with 8 nucleotides matching TRBD2. The CDR3 length is 15 residues. CDR1 SQVTM and CDR2 ANQGSEA come from the germline V gene. Losses at the gene ends were 7 bases for V and 5 bases for J; bases not matched to a gene: 16. The CDR3, as DNA: TGCAGCGCCATGCCGGGACTAGATAGAAGGAACGAGCAGTACTTC. The encoded protein is CSAMPGLDRRNEQYF.

About this clonotype: The junction departs from the called germline gene at one end, perhaps through a read error. The genes are TRBV9 and TRBJ2-3, with D possibly being TRBD1 or TRBD2 (6 bases each). Germline V gene data show CDR1 as SGDLS and CDR2 as YYNGEE. This CDR3 comprises 16 residues. CDR3 loop: CACSVGGTPTTDTQYF. CDR3 DNA sequence: TGTGCCTGCAGCGTAGGCGGGACACCAACGACAGATACGCAGTATTTT.

The chain couples TRBV5-1 to TRBJ1-2, with D uncertain. Trimming pared 8 bases from V and 1 base from J, leaving 6 bases between. The germline gives CDR1 SGHRS, CDR2 YFSETQ. This CDR3 has 11 amino acids. CDR3 protein: CAREDNYGYTF. The CDR3 DNA sequence: TGCGCCAGAGAGGATAACTATGGCTACACCTTC.

Only one count was recorded for this clonotype. The chain employs TRBV4-3 and TRBJ2-1; D gene ambiguous. This CDR3 spans 14 amino acids. Per germline, CDR1 LGHNA and CDR2 YSLEER. Trimming left V 3 bases short and J 9 bases short, with 15 bases between. The CDR3 loop is CASSQMDGGAEQFF. For the CDR3, the DNA is TGCGCCAGCAGCCAGATGGACGGCGGAGCTGAGCAGTTCTTC.

J is TRBJ1-2 and V is TRBV27, with D possibly matching TRBD1 (5 bases). Trimming removed 4 bases at V and 4 bases at J, with 13 bases between. Germline assignment: CDR1 MNHEY and CDR2 SMNVEV (reference sequence). This CDR3 comprises 14 residues. Here the CDR3 reads CASSSVGQAYGYTF. The DNA of the CDR3 is TGTGCCAGCAGTTCAGTGGGGCAGGCCTATGGCTACACCTTC.

The gene calls are TRBV6-1 and TRBJ2-7; a weak D match, TRBD2 (5 bases). The CDR3 loop spans 13 amino acids. CDR1 MNHNS and CDR2 SASEGT come from the germline V gene. V lost 6 bases and J lost 11, with 20 bases in between. The CDR3 DNA reads as TGTGCCAGCAGGGAGAGCGGAGTGGGTAGGGAGTACTTC. Translating gives CASRESGVGREYF.

This clonotype was seen more than once but under ten times. The chain is built from TRBV4-1 and TRBJ2-3, with a tentative D call TRBD1 (6 bases). The CDR3 sequence is 17 residues long. Trimming cost V 0 bases and J 2 bases, with 15 bases left between them. CDR1 is MGHRA and CDR2 is YSYEKL in the germline V gene. The CDR3 nucleotides are TGCGCCAGCAGCCAAGATCAAGGGGGTGTATACACAGATACGCAGTATTTT. It codes for CASSQDQGGVYTDTQYF.

In this sample, this clonotype turned up a few times. This rearrangement joins TRBV29-1 to TRBJ2-1; possible D gene TRBD1, 5 bases. Germline CDR1 is SQVTM and CDR2 is ANQGSEA. V was clipped by 6 bases and J by 5 bases, with 14 bases between them. The CDR3 runs to 13 residues. For the CDR3, the DNA is TGCAGCGTGGACCCGGTGGGGCACAATGAGCAGTTCTTC. Protein sequence: CSVDPVGHNEQFF.

This clonotype has ten or more counts. The chain combines TRBV6-5 with TRBJ1-2; 10 nucleotides match TRBD1. The V and J ends lost 6 bases and 7 bases, in that order; junction bases with no gene match: 8. The germline gives CDR1 MNHEY, CDR2 SVGAGI. The CDR3 totals 14 residues. CDR3 sequence: CASRATGGASGYTF. CDR3 nucleotide sequence: TGTGCCAGCAGGGCGACAGGGGGCGCGAGTGGCTACACCTTC.

This clonotype came up a few times. The genes are TRBV10-3 and TRBJ1-5, with unresolved D. Germline CDR1 and CDR2: ENHRY and SYGVKD. The V end lost 4 bases, the J end lost 2 bases, and 6 bases lay between the germline ends. CDR3 size: 13 residues. The CDR3 DNA is TGTGCCATCAGTGGCGGTGGCAATCAGCCCCAGCATTTT. Its translation: CAISGGGNQPQHF.

This chain connects TRBV5-6 to TRBJ1-2, with 8 bases aligning to TRBD1. V lost 4 bases, J lost 5 bases, and 10 bases stayed unmatched. There are 15 residues in the CDR3. CDR1 is SGHDT, CDR2 YYEEEE, per germline. The CDR3, as DNA: TGTGCCAGCAGCCCTGGGACAGGAGTCGGGTATGGCTACACCTTC. It translates to CASSPGTGVGYGYTF.

The chain uses TRBV5-4 and TRBJ1-2, with D uncertain. This CDR3 has 14 amino acids. Germline CDR1 SGHNT, CDR2 YYREEE (reference sequence). V dropped 1 base and J dropped 5 bases, with 12 bases sitting between them. This CDR3 is CASSLNNGFYGYTF. CDR3 coding DNA: TGTGCCAGCAGCTTGAACAACGGCTTTTATGGCTACACCTTC.

The chain carries TRBV12-3 or TRBV12-4 and TRBJ2-5, with D perhaps TRBD2 (6 bases). The CDR3 covers 13 residues. Trimming pared 6 bases from V and 2 bases from J, leaving 10 bases between. CDR3 sequence: CASRLAIQETQYF. CDR3 bases: TGTGCCAGCAGGCTAGCGATTCAAGAGACCCAGTACTTC.

The chain joins TRBV5-5 to TRBJ2-1, with 8 bases identical to TRBD2. This CDR3 is 16 amino acids long. The germline gives CDR1 SGHKS, CDR2 YYEKEE (reference sequence). Unmatched junction bases numbered 7, after V lost 4 bases and J lost 1 base. CDR3 sequence (DNA): TGTGCCAGCAGCCACGAGGGACTAGGGTCCTACAATGAGCAGTTCTTC. This translates into CASSHEGLGSYNEQFF.

A few counts support this clonotype. V and J are TRBV6-5 and TRBJ2-5; maybe TRBD2 (6 bases). Germline CDR1 and CDR2: MNHEY and SVGAGI. Trimming shortened V by 6 bases and J by 3 bases, and 14 bases separated the two germline ends. The CDR3 loop spans 14 amino acids. The DNA of the CDR3 is TGTGCCAGCAGCCGGGCCTGGGAGGAAGAGACCCAGTACTTC. This encodes CASSRAWEEETQYF.

This clonotype was detected only a few times. V and J are TRBV29-1 and TRBJ2-1, with D perhaps being TRBD1 or TRBD2 (5 bases each). The CDR3 spans 11 residues. Germline lookup yields CDR1 SQVTM and CDR2 ANQGSEA. V was clipped by 0 bases and J by 15 bases, with 12 bases between them. The CDR3 DNA sequence: TGCAGCGTTGAAGAAGGGGACCCACCGTTCTTC. This codes for CSVEEGDPPFF.

This clonotype appeared a few times. The chain employs TRBV7-9 and TRBJ1-1; D gene unclear. V gave up 0 bases and J gave up 2 bases, with 16 bases separating them. This CDR3 has 17 amino acids. Germline V lookup: CDR1 SEHNR, CDR2 FQNEAQ (reference sequence). Here the CDR3 DNA reads TGTGCCAGCAGCTTAGCGCTTACCGGAAGAGGAAACACTGAAGCTTTCTTT. As protein: CASSLALTGRGNTEAFF.

The gene calls are TRBV6-6 and TRBJ2-7, with D perhaps matching TRBD1 (5 bases). From germline, CDR1 is MNHNY and CDR2 SVGAGI (reference sequence). Trimming took off 8 bases at V and 5 bases at J, with 16 bases between the two ends. This CDR3 has 13 amino acids. The CDR3 here is CASGRVLKDEQYF. Here the CDR3 DNA reads TGTGCCAGCGGCAGGGTGCTTAAGGACGAGCAGTACTTC.

This clonotype came up a few times. This sequence joins TRBV20-1 and TRBJ1-1, with 7 bases that match TRBD1. V gave up 6 bases and J gave up 1 base; unmatched junction bases: 5. Germline lookup yields CDR1 DFQATT and CDR2 SNEGSKA (reference sequence). CDR3 length: 13 residues. The CDR3 DNA reads as TGCAGTGCGGGAGGACAGGCGAACACTGAAGCTTTCTTT. Translated: CSAGGQANTEAFF.